The clone carrying this T cell receptor beta chain was detected only a few times. Its cognate antigen is unknown. The data derive from a study of T-cell reconstitution after alpha-beta-depleted transplantation in children. Germline CDR1 reads DFQATT; CDR2 reads SNEGSKA (reference sequence). CDR3 length: 15 amino acids. V was pared by 5 bases and J by 3 bases, with 17 bases between. Study findings and constraints: By about two months after transplant, alpha-beta T cells reportedly arose from several hundred graft clones that had expanded. Some patients' high day-60 TCRbeta diversity was attributed to recipient cells surviving conditioning.

The library targeted TCRbeta and was prepared with unique molecular identifiers. A single record per CDR3 protein comes from TCRdb applying MiXCR to the PCR reads. The data show a few hundred thousand distinct CDR3 sequences, with approximately 30% seen just once and just over 35% held by the top ten. The chain combines TRBV20-1 with TRBJ2-1, with D possibly matching TRBD2 (6 bases). The receptor was derived from a boy less than two years old with Wiskott-Aldrich syndrome, due to receive a stem cell transplant. This specimen consisted of PBMCs, obtained before TCRalphabeta/CD19-depleted stem cell transplant. This CDR3 reads CSARSGSERYNEQFF. In nucleotides, the CDR3 is TGCAGTGCTCGTAGCGGCTCGGAACGCTACAATGAGCAGTTCTTC.